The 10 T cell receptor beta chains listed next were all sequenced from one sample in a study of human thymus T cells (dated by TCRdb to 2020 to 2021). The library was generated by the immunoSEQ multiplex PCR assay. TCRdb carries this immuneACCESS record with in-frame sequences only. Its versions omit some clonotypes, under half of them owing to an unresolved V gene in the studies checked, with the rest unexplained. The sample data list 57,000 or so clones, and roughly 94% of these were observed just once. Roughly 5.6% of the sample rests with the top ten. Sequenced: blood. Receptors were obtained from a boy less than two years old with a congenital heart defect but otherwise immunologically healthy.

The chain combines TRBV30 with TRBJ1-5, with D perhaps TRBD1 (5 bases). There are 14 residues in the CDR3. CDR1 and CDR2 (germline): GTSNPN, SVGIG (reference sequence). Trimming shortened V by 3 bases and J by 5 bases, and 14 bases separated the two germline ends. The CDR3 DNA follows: TGTGCCTGGAGCAGACTACAGGCAGATCAGCCCCAGCATTTT. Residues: CAWSRLQADQPQHF.

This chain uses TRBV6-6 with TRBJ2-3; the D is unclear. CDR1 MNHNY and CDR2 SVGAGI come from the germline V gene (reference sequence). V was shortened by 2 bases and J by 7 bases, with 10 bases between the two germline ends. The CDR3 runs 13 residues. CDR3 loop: CASSYEGLNTQYF. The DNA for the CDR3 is TGTGCCAGCAGTTACGAAGGGTTAAATACGCAGTATTTT.

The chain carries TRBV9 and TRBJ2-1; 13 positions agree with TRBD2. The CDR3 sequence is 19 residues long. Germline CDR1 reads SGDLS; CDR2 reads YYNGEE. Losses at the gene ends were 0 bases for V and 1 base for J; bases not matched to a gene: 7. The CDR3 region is CASSVVGTSGASSYNEQFF. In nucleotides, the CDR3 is TGTGCCAGCAGCGTAGTCGGGACTAGCGGGGCCTCTTCCTACAATGAGCAGTTCTTC.

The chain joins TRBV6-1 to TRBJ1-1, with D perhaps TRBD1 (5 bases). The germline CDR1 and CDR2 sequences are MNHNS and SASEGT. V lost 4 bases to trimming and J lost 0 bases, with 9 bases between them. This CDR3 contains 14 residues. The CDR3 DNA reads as TGTGCCAGCAGTGTACCCAGGGTGAACACTGAAGCTTTCTTT. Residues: CASSVPRVNTEAFF.

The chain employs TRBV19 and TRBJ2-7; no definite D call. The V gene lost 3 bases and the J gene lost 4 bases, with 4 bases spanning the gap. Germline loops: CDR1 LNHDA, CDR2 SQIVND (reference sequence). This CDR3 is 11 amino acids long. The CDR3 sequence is CASSIEYEQYF. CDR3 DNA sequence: TGTGCCAGTAGTATCGAGTACGAGCAGTACTTC.

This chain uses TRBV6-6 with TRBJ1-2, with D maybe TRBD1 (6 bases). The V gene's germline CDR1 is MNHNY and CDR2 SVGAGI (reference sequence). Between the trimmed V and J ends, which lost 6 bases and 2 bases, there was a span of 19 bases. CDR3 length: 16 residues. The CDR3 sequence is CASRQGMGVVNYGYTF. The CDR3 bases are TGTGCCAGCAGACAGGGTATGGGCGTTGTCAACTATGGCTACACCTTC.

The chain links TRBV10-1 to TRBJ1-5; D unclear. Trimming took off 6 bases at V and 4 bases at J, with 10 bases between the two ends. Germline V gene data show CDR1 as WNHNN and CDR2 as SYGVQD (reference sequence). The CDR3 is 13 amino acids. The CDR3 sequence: CASSPGPNQPQHF. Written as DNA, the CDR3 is TGCGCCAGCAGCCCCGGACCGAATCAGCCCCAGCATTTT.

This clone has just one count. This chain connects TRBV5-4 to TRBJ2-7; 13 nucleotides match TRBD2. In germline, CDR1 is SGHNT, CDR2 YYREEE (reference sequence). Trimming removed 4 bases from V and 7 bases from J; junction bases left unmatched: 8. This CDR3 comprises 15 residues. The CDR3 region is CASSGGLAGVGEQYF. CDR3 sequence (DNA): TGTGCCAGCAGCGGAGGACTAGCGGGGGTGGGAGAGCAGTACTTC.

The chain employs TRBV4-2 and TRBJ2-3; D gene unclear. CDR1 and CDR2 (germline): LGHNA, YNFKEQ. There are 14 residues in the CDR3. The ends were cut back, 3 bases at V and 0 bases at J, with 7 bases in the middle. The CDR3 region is CASSQGKSTDTQYF. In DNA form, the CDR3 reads TGTGCCAGCAGCCAGGGTAAGAGCACAGATACGCAGTATTTT.

The CDR3 DNA reads as TGTGCCAGCAGTTTGGACAATAACTATGGCTACACCTTC. This codes for CASSLDNNYGYTF. The genes are TRBV28 and TRBJ1-2, with a possible D match to TRBD1 (5 bases). The ends were cut back, 3 bases at V and 1 base at J, with 6 bases in the middle. This CDR3 is built from 13 residues. Per germline, CDR1 MDHEN and CDR2 SYDVKM.